The entry below describes one T cell receptor beta chain. This CDR3 has 15 amino acids. In the original workflow: Estimation of nucleated cell counts relied on the amplification of reference gene primers. The protocol was immunoSEQ multiplex PCR, while the TCRdb copy is restricted to in-frame clones and leaves out a portion. That table supplies the V and J calls and clone size; D and trimming were determined from the DNA. There are approximately 100,000 clones in the sample; 85% occur only once, and over 35% lies in the top ten. This sample is drawn from a study of blood T cell repertoires in COVID-19. Overall study context: COVID-19 samples, acute and convalescent, were from the United States, Italy and Spain.

This clonotype was obtained from a man at least 80 years old with acute or convalescent COVID-19. The V call is TRBV7-5, the J call TRBJ1-5; TRBD1 reflects the table's D call only, with no check against the DNA. TRBV7-5 is an annotated pseudogene. Sequenced: peripheral blood. The chain's CDR3 is CARSLPGQQNQPQHF. The CDR3 DNA reads TGTGCCAGAAGCTTACCTGGACAGCAAAATCAGCCCCAGCATTTT.